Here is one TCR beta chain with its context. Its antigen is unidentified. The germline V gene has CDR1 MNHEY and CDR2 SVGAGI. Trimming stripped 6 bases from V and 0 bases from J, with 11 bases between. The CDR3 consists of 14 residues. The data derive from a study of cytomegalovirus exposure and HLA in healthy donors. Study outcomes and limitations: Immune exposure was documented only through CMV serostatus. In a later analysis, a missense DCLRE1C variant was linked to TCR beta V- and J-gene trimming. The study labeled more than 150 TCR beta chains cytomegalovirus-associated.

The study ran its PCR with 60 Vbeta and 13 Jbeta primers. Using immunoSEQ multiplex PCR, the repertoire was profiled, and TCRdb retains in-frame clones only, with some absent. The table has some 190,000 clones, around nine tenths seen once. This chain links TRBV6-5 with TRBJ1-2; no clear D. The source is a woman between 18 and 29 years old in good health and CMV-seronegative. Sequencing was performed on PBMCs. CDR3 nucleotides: TGTGCCAGCAGCGCGGGCAGTTCTAACTATGGCTACACCTTC. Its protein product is CASSAGSSNYGYTF.